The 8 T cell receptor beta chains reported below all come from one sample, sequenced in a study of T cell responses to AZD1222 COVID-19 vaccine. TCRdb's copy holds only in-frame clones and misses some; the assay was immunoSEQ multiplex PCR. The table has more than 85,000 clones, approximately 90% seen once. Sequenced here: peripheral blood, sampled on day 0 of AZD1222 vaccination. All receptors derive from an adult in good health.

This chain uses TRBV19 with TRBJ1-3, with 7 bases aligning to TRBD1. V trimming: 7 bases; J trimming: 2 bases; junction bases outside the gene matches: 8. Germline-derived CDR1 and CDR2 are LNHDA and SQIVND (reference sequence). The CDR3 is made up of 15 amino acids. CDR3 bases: TGTGCCAGTACTACGACAGGGCGCACTGGAAACACCATATATTTT. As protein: CASTTTGRTGNTIYF.

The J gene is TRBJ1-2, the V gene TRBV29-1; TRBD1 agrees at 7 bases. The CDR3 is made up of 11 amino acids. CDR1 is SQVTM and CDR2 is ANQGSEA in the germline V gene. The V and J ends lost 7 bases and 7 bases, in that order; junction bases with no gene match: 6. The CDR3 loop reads CSDRTGVGYTF. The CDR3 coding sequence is TGCAGCGATCGGACAGGTGTTGGCTACACCTTC. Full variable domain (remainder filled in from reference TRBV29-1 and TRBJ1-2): SAVISQKPSRDICQRGTSLTIQCQVDSQVTMMFWYRQQPGQSLTLIATANQGSEATYESGFVIDKFPISRPNLTFSTLTVSNMSPEDSSIYLCSDRTGVGYTFGSGTRLTVV.

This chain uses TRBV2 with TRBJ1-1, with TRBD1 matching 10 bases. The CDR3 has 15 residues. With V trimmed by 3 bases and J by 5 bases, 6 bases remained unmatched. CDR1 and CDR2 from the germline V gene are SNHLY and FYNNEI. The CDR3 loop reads CASSETRQGATEAFF. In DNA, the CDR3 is TGTGCCAGCAGTGAGACCCGACAGGGGGCGACTGAAGCTTTCTTT.

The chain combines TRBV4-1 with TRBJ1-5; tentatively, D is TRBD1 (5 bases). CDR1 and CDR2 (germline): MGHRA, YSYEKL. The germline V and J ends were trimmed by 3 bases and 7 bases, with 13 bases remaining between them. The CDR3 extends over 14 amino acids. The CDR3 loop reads CASSQGPWGQPQHF. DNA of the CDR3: TGCGCCAGCAGCCAGGGGCCTTGGGGGCAGCCCCAGCATTTT.

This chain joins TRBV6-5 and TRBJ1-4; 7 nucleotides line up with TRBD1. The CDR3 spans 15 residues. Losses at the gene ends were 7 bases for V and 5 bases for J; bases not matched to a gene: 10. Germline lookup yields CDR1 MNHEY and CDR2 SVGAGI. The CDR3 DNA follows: TGTGCCAGCACCCGTACCGGGACAGCCAATGAAAAACTGTTTTTT. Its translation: CASTRTGTANEKLFF.

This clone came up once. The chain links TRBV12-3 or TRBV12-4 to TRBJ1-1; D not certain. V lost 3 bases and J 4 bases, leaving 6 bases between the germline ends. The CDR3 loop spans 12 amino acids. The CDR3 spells CASSFWATEAFF. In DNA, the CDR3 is TGTGCCAGCAGTTTCTGGGCCACTGAAGCTTTCTTT.

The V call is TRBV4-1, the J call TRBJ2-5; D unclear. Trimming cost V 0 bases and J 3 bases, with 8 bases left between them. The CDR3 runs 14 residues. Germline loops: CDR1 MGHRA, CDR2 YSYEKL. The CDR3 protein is CASSQDAVEETQYF. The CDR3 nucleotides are TGCGCCAGCAGCCAAGATGCCGTTGAAGAGACCCAGTACTTC.

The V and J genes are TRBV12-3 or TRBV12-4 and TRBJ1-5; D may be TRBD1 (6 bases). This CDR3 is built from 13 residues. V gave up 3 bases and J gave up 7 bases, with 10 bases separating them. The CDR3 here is CASSLEGGQPQHF. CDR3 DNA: TGTGCCAGCAGTTTGGAGGGGGGACAGCCCCAGCATTTT.